The clone carrying this T cell receptor beta chain has more than one count but fewer than ten. Relative to the germline gene, one junction end is altered; a read error may explain this. RNA was isolated and reverse transcribed to cDNA, the sequencing template. Method: immunoSEQ multiplex PCR; TCRdb's copy keeps in-frame clones and lacks some. The sample has about 180,000 clones; over 50% are singletons. The data were obtained in a study of CD8+ T cells in alopecia areata. In germline, CDR1 is SGHTA, CDR2 FQGNSA. CDR3 length: 15 amino acids. The sequences come from CD4+ T cells sorted from blood, collected at week 0. The TCR sequence derives from a human donor with alopecia areata. V usage is TRBV7-2 and J usage is TRBJ2-1; 8 bases map to TRBD1. CDR3 region: CASSHRGQGYDEQFF. CDR3 bases: TGTGCCAGCAGCCACCGTGGACAGGGCTACGATGAGCAGTTCTTC. Looking up the rest from reference TRBV7-2 and TRBJ2-1 gives the full variable domain: GAGVSQSPSNKVTEKGKDVELRCDPISGHTALYWYRQSLGQGLEFLIYFQGNSAPDKSGLPSDRFSAERTGGSVSTLTIQRTQQEDSAVYLCASSHRGQGYDEQFFGPGTRLTVL.